This TCR beta chain comes out of a study of control samples from healthy donors and cancer patients (dated by TCRdb to 2020 to 2022). This clone was detected only once. The antigen it binds to is not known. No base quality information exists; no much larger clone differs at one position. The CDR3 starts with the cysteine, ends with the valine, and has 16 residues. Here the CDR3 DNA is all that survives: 48 bases in frame from base 1. Relative to germline, V is missing 4 bases and J is missing 2 bases, with 9 bases of the junction outside any gene match. From the germline V gene, CDR1 is KGHDR and CDR2 is SFDVKD. The library was obtained by the immunoSEQ multiplex PCR assay. The table comes from immuneACCESS by way of TCRdb, which keeps in-frame sequences with V and J called. Part of the clones is missing from these tables; in studies checked, under half for an unresolved V gene and the rest for unknown reasons. Within this sample are about 170,000 clones, with 70% to 90% of them counted one time only. The ten largest make up 4.5% to 6% of the sample.

The material sequenced was blood. The chain joins TRBV24-1 to TRBJ2-7, with TRBD2 identical over 8 junction bases. The clonotype originates from a woman aged 25 to 39 in good health. DNA sequence: TGTGCCACCAGTGAACTGACTAGCGTCTGGCCCTACGAGCAGTACGTC. It translates as CATSELTSVWPYEQYV.